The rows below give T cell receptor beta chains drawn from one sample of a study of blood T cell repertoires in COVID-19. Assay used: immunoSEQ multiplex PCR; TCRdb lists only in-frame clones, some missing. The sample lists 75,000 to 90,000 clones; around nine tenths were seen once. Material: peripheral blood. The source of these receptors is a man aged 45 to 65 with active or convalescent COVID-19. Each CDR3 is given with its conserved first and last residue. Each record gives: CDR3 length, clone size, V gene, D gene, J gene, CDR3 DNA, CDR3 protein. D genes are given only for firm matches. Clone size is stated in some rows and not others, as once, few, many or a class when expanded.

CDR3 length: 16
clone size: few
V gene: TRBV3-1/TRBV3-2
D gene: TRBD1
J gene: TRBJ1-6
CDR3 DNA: TGTGCCAGCAGCCCCGGAGGGGGACAGGGGTACTCACCCCTCCACTTT
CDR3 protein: CASSPGGGQGYSPLHF

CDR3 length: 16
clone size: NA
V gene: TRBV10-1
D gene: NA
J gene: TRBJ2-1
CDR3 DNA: TGCGCCAGCAGTGAGTCGGGGGGGCAGATATACAATGAGCAGTTCTTC
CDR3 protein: CASSESGGQIYNEQFF

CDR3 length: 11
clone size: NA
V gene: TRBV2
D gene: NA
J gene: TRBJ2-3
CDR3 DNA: TGTGCCAGCAGGGTTCGGGATACGCAGTATTTT
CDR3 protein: CASRVRDTQYF

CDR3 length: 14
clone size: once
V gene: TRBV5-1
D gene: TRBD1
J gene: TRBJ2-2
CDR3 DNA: TGCGCCAGCAGCCTGGGACAGTCCACCGGGGAGCTGTTTTTT
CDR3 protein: CASSLGQSTGELFF

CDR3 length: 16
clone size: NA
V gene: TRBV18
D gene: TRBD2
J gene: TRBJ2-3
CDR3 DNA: TGTGCCAGCTCCCCGAGGGGACTAGCGGGGTCAGATACGCAGTATTTT
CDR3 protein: CASSPRGLAGSDTQYF

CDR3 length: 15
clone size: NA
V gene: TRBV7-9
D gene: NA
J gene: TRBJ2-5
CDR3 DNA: TGTGCCAGCAGCTTAGAGGGGACAAGCCAAGAGACCCAGTACTTC
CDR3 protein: CASSLEGTSQETQYF

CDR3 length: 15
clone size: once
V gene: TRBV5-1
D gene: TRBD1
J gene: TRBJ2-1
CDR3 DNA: TGCGCCAGCAGCTTGCAGGGACAGGGGTTCGATGAGCAGTTCTTC
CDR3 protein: CASSLQGQGFDEQFF

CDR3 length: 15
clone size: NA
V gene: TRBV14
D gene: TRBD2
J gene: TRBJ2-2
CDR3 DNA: TGTGCCAGCAGCCACAGGACTAGCATAGCCGGGGAGCTGTTTTTT
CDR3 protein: CASSHRTSIAGELFF

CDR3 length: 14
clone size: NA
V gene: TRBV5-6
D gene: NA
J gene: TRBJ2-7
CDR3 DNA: TGTGCCAGCAGCTTAGGTCCAGGCTCCTACGAGCAGTACTTC
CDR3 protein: CASSLGPGSYEQYF

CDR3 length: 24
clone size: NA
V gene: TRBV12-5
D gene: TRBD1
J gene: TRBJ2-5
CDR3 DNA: TGTGCTAGTGGTTTGCCCCCTAGATGGAGACAGGGGACATTTCGAACCTACAAGAAAAAGACCCAGTACTTC
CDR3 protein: CASGLPPRWRQGTFRTYKKKTQYF

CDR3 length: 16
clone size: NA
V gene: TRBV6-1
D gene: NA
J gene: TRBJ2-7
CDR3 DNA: TGTGCCAGCAGTGAAAGTCGCAGGGCTGGGATCTACGAGCAGTACTTC
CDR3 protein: CASSESRRAGIYEQYF

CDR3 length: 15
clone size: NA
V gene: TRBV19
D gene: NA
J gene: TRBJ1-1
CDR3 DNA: TGTGCCAGTAGTGCTACACGACAGCCTAACACTGAAGCTTTCTTT
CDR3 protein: CASSATRQPNTEAFF

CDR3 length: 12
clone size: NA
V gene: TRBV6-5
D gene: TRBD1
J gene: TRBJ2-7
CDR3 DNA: TGTGCCAGCGAGCAGGGGGCATACGAGCAGTACTTC
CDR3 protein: CASEQGAYEQYF

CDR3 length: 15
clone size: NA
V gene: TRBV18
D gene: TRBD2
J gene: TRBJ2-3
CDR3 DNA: TGTGCCAGCTCACTTACTAGCGGGATGACAGATACGCAGTATTTT
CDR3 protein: CASSLTSGMTDTQYF

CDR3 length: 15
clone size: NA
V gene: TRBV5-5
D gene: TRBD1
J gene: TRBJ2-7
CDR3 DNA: TGTGCCAGCAGCTACCCGGGACAGGGGTCCTACGAGCAGTACTTC
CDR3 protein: CASSYPGQGSYEQYF

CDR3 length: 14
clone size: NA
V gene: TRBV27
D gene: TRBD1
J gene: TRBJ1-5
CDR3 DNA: TGTGCCAGCAGTTGGCACAGGGGGCCCCAGCCCCAGCATTTT
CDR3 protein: CASSWHRGPQPQHF

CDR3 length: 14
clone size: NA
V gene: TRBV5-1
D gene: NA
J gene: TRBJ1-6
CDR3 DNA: TGCGCCAGCAGCTTGGGGCAGGGCTTTTCACCCCTCCACTTT
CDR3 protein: CASSLGQGFSPLHF

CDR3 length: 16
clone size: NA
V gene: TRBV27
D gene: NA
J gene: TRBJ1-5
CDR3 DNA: TGTGCCAGCAGTTTAGATGGGGGACTAGCCAATCAGCCCCAGCATTTT
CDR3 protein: CASSLDGGLANQPQHF

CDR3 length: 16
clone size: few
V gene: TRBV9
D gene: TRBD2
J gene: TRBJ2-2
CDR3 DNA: TGTGCCAGCAGCCGGCAAGCGGGGGGCCACACCGGGGAGCTGTTTTTT
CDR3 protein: CASSRQAGGHTGELFF

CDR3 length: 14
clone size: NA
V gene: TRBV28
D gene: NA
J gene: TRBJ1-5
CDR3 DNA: TGTGCCAGCAGTCCTCACGGCGGCGGGCAGCCCCAGCATTTT
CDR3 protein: CASSPHGGGQPQHF

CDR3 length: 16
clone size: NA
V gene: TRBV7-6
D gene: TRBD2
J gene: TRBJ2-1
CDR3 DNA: TGTGCCAGCAGCCAACTAGCGGGGGCATCCTACAATGAGCAGTTCTTC
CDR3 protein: CASSQLAGASYNEQFF

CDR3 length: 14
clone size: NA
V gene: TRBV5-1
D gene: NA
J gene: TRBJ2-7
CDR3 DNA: TGCGCCAGCAGCTTGGAGGCAGGCTCCTACGAGCAGTACTTC
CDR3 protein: CASSLEAGSYEQYF